Listed below are T cell receptor beta chains from one sample, sequenced in a study of blood T cell repertoires in COVID-19. The repertoire was sequenced with immunoSEQ multiplex PCR; TCRdb's copy has only in-frame clones and lacks some. Among roughly 250,000 clones listed, about four fifths were seen once. Sequenced input: peripheral blood. The source of these receptors is a woman at least 80 years old with acute or convalescent COVID-19. Each CDR3 is given with its conserved first and last residue. The order of the fields is D gene, V gene, clone size, J gene, CDR3 DNA, CDR3 protein. The D gene is left open where the match is weak. Size values are once, few and many counts, or a class for expanded clones, and some rows have none.

D gene: -; V gene: TRBV18; clone size: -; J gene: TRBJ2-5; CDR3 DNA: TGTGCCAGCTCACCAGGAGCAGGGGTCGGGGAGACCCAGTACTTC; CDR3 protein: CASSPGAGVGETQYF
D gene: TRBD1; V gene: TRBV4-2; clone size: -; J gene: TRBJ1-3; CDR3 DNA: TGTGCCAGCGGAACAGGGGTGAGTGGAAACACCATATATTTT; CDR3 protein: CASGTGVSGNTIYF
D gene: -; V gene: TRBV19; clone size: few; J gene: TRBJ1-2; CDR3 DNA: TGTGCCAGTAGTATTGACAGGCGGGCCTATGGCTACACCTTC; CDR3 protein: CASSIDRRAYGYTF
D gene: TRBD1; V gene: TRBV5-6; clone size: -; J gene: TRBJ1-2; CDR3 DNA: TGTGCCAGCAGCGACCGGGACAGCCCGGTCTATGGCTACACCTTC; CDR3 protein: CASSDRDSPVYGYTF
D gene: -; V gene: TRBV21-1; clone size: -; J gene: TRBJ2-4; CDR3 DNA: TGTGCCAGCAGCAAAGCAAGGCGGTTAATAGCCAAAAACATTCAGTACTTC; CDR3 protein: CASSKARRLIAKNIQYF
D gene: TRBD1; V gene: TRBV5-4; clone size: few; J gene: TRBJ1-5; CDR3 DNA: TGTGCCAGCAGCCTAGGGACAGGGGGGTTTGGGGGAAATCAGCCCCAGCATTTT; CDR3 protein: CASSLGTGGFGGNQPQHF
D gene: -; V gene: TRBV11-2; clone size: -; J gene: TRBJ1-6; CDR3 DNA: TGTGCCAGCAGCCGAGCAGGGCAGGCCTATAATTCACCCCTCCACTTT; CDR3 protein: CASSRAGQAYNSPLHF
D gene: TRBD1; V gene: TRBV28; clone size: -; J gene: TRBJ2-5; CDR3 DNA: TGTGCCAGCAGTACTGGGACAGTGGGGGAGACCCAGTACTTC; CDR3 protein: CASSTGTVGETQYF
D gene: TRBD1; V gene: TRBV15; clone size: -; J gene: TRBJ1-1; CDR3 DNA: TGTGCCACCAGCAGGAAACAGGGGGACACTGAAGCTTTCTTT; CDR3 protein: CATSRKQGDTEAFF
D gene: -; V gene: TRBV28; clone size: few; J gene: TRBJ1-6; CDR3 DNA: TGTGCCAGCAGTGGGGGGAGCTCCTATAATTCACCCCTCCACTTT; CDR3 protein: CASSGGSSYNSPLHF
D gene: -; V gene: TRBV20-1; clone size: -; J gene: TRBJ1-2; CDR3 DNA: TGCAGTGCTTCCCAGGGAACGGGCTACACCTTC; CDR3 protein: CSASQGTGYTF